These 27 T cell receptor beta chains were all obtained from the same sample, sequenced in a study of control samples from healthy donors and cancer patients. Clones were read by immunoSEQ multiplex PCR, and TCRdb kept only the in-frame ones, dropping some. Counted here are approximately 170,000 clones, roughly 95% occurring once; the ten biggest clones make up roughly 4%. The sample was blood. The origin of the receptors is an older woman in good health.

In regard to this clone: The sample has other DNA sequences that encode this CDR3 too. The V gene is TRBV7-2, the J gene TRBJ1-1; D unclear. Trimming shortened V by 1 base and J by 1 base, and 4 bases separated the two germline ends. CDR1 is SGHTA, CDR2 FQGNSA, per germline. The CDR3 covers 13 residues. The CDR3 reads CASSLGRNTEAFF. CDR3 nucleotide sequence: TGTGCCAGCAGCTTAGGCCGGAACACTGAAGCTTTCTTT.

The V and J genes are TRBV19 and TRBJ1-6; D is undetermined. The CDR3 is made up of 15 amino acids. V lost 3 bases to trimming and J lost 6 bases, with 12 bases between them. Germline V lookup: CDR1 LNHDA, CDR2 SQIVND (reference sequence). Written as DNA, the CDR3 is TGTGCCAGTAGTATCGGTGGTCAGTTTAATTCACCCCTCCACTTT. It specifies CASSIGGQFNSPLHF.

Worth noting for this clone: An end of the junction does not agree with germline; a read error may underlie this. The chain uses TRBV11-2 and TRBJ1-1; possible D gene TRBD1, 5 bases. Germline V gene sequence: CDR1 SGHAT, CDR2 FQNNGV. The CDR3 runs to 11 residues. The CDR3 loop is CASSLVQEGFF. CDR3 DNA sequence: TGTGCCAGCAGCTTAGTACAGGAAGGTTTCTTT.

The gene calls are TRBV11-2 and TRBJ2-5; TRBD1 is a possible D gene (7 bases). Germline lookup yields CDR1 SGHAT and CDR2 FQNNGV. The ends were cut back, 5 bases at V and 0 bases at J, with 16 bases in the middle. The CDR3 extends over 16 amino acids. CDR3 DNA sequence: TGTGCCAGCAGCCGCGCGGGACAGCCGTACCAAGAGACCCAGTACTTC. This codes for CASSRAGQPYQETQYF.

The chain couples TRBV19 to TRBJ1-3, with 9 positions matching TRBD1. V was pared by 7 bases and J by 2 bases, with 9 bases of the junction left unmatched. This CDR3 comprises 16 residues. The germline V gene encodes CDR1 LNHDA and CDR2 SQIVND (reference sequence). CDR3 nucleotide sequence: TGTGCCAGTACCAGAACAACAGGGGGCACTGGAAACACCATATATTTT. It specifies CASTRTTGGTGNTIYF.

The DNA of the CDR3 is TGTGCCAGCAGACGTCCCGGGACAGGGGGATCACCCCTCCACTTT. Its protein product is CASRRPGTGGSPLHF. V and J are TRBV11-2 and TRBJ1-6, with TRBD1 matching over 11 bases. This CDR3 is built from 15 residues. The V gene end was trimmed by 6 bases and the J gene end by 10 bases; junction bases not matched to a gene: 8. Germline loops: CDR1 SGHAT, CDR2 FQNNGV.

The genes are TRBV7-2 and TRBJ1-1; 8 positions match TRBD1. With V trimmed by 6 bases and J by 6 bases, 3 bases remained unmatched. The CDR3 is 12 residues long. CDR1 and CDR2 from the germline V gene are SGHTA and FQGNSA. Here the CDR3 reads CASSAQGAEAFF. The CDR3 DNA is TGTGCCAGCAGTGCACAGGGGGCTGAAGCTTTCTTT.

V is TRBV9 and J is TRBJ1-5, with D perhaps matching TRBD1 (5 bases). The CDR3 contains 14 residues. Germline assignment: CDR1 SGDLS and CDR2 YYNGEE. V was trimmed by 3 bases and J by 8 bases, leaving 15 bases between them. This CDR3 reads CASSGGQLVEPQHF. The CDR3 DNA follows: TGTGCCAGCAGCGGTGGACAACTCGTAGAGCCCCAGCATTTT. Filled out from reference TRBV9 and TRBJ1-5, the complete variable domain reads DSGVTQTPKHLITATGQRVTLRCSPRSGDLSVYWYQQSLDQGLQFLIQYYNGEERAKGNILERFSAQQFPDLHSELNLSSLELGDSALYFCASSGGQLVEPQHFGDGTRLSIL.

The V gene is TRBV25-1, the J gene TRBJ1-1; 9 positions match TRBD1. The CDR3 contains 17 residues. Germline CDR1 and CDR2: MGHDK and SYGVNS. J was trimmed by 6 bases and V by 4 bases; bases with no gene match: 15. CDR3 region: CASSAQPGQGDRAEAFF. CDR3 coding DNA: TGTGCCAGCAGTGCTCAACCGGGACAGGGCGACAGGGCTGAAGCTTTCTTT.

The rearrangement joins TRBV6-5 to TRBJ2-7; the D gene is possibly TRBD1 (5 bases). The ends were cut back, 6 bases at V and 2 bases at J, with 14 bases in the middle. CDR3 length equals 14 residues. CDR1 and CDR2 from the germline V gene are MNHEY and SVGAGI. DNA for the CDR3: TGTGCCAGCAGCCGCTCAGGGTGGGCCTACGAGCAGTACTTC. It encodes CASSRSGWAYEQYF.

This rearrangement joins TRBV19 to TRBJ1-5; TRBD1 agrees at 7 bases. CDR3 size: 13 residues. J gave up 3 bases and V 8 bases, and 4 bases lay outside the gene matches. Germline values: CDR1 LNHDA, CDR2 SQIVND (reference sequence). The CDR3 sequence is CASADRPNQPQHF. The CDR3 nucleotides read TGTGCCAGTGCGGACAGGCCCAATCAGCCCCAGCATTTT.

This chain links TRBV6-6 with TRBJ1-1, with no clear D. Germline CDR1 and CDR2: MNHNY and SVGAGI (reference sequence). This CDR3 spans 15 amino acids. V was shortened by 0 bases and J by 1 base, with 9 bases between the two germline ends. As DNA, the CDR3 is TGTGCCAGCAGTTACTCGCCACCCCAGAACACTGAAGCTTTCTTT. It encodes CASSYSPPQNTEAFF.

The V and J genes are TRBV4-2 and TRBJ2-7; D possibly corresponds to TRBD1 (6 bases). V was clipped by 0 bases and J by 1 base, with 10 bases between them. Per the germline V gene, CDR1 is LGHNA and CDR2 is YNFKEQ. The CDR3 covers 15 residues. CDR3 bases: TGTGCCAGCAGCCAAGATTACCAGGGGTCCTACGAGCAGTACTTC. This sequence encodes CASSQDYQGSYEQYF.

The chain carries TRBV3-1 (or the pseudogene TRBV3-2) and TRBJ1-6; D uncertain. In germline, CDR1 is LGHDT, CDR2 YNNKEL (reference sequence). The CDR3 contains 16 residues. V was shortened by 3 bases and J by 9 bases, with 18 bases between the two germline ends. CDR3: CASSHLGWRSTSPLHF. CDR3 bases: TGTGCCAGCAGCCATCTCGGATGGCGGTCCACTTCACCCCTCCACTTT.

The J gene is TRBJ1-5, the V gene TRBV5-8, with unresolved D. Between the trimmed V and J ends, which lost 6 bases and 4 bases, there was a span of 2 bases. Germline lookup yields CDR1 SGHTS and CDR2 YDEGEE. The CDR3 is made up of 10 amino acids. The CDR3 protein is CASTNQPQHF. The CDR3 nucleotides read TGTGCCAGCACGAATCAGCCCCAGCATTTT.

This rearrangement joins TRBV30 to TRBJ1-4; D might be TRBD1 (5 bases). Germline CDR1 reads GTSNPN; CDR2 reads SVGIG (reference sequence). The CDR3 runs to 13 residues. V dropped 2 bases and J dropped 8 bases, with 12 bases sitting between them. The CDR3 region is CAWSSQGGEKLFF. The CDR3 DNA sequence: TGTGCCTGGAGTTCCCAGGGTGGGGAAAAACTGTTTTTT.

The genes are TRBV2 and TRBJ2-1; D is ambiguous. This CDR3 is built from 14 residues. Germline loops: CDR1 SNHLY, CDR2 FYNNEI. Trimming took off 4 bases at V and 9 bases at J, with 16 bases between the two ends. The CDR3 DNA sequence: TGTGCCAGCAGTGCGCCAGTGATTGGTAGTGAGCAGTTCTTC. Encoded protein: CASSAPVIGSEQFF. The full variable domain, in which reference TRBV2 and TRBJ2-1 provide the parts outside the CDR3, is EPEVTQTPSHQVTQMGQEVILRCVPISNHLYFYWYRQILGQKVEFLVSFYNNEISEKSEIFDDQFSVERPDGSNFTLKIRSTKLEDSAMYFCASSAPVIGSEQFFGPGTRLTVL.

The V call is TRBV5-6, the J call TRBJ2-4; D possibly corresponds to TRBD2 (6 bases). Germline V gene data show CDR1 as SGHDT and CDR2 as YYEEEE. The CDR3 length is 17 residues. V shed 1 base and J shed 4 bases, with 18 bases lying between them. CDR3: CASSLRTTAAGKNIQYF. CDR3 coding DNA: TGTGCCAGCAGCTTGAGGACTACGGCGGCGGGGAAAAACATTCAGTACTTC.

The V gene is TRBV9, the J gene TRBJ2-3; 12 nucleotides line up with TRBD2. CDR3 length: 17 residues. V lost 3 bases to trimming and J lost 0 bases; unmatched junction nucleotides: 5. The germline CDR1 and CDR2 sequences are SGDLS and YYNGEE. CDR3 coding DNA: TGTGCCAGCAGCGCCCGACTAGCGGGGGCGAGCACAGATACGCAGTATTTT. Translating it yields CASSARLAGASTDTQYF.

J is TRBJ1-1 and V is TRBV6-5; D ambiguous. CDR1 is MNHEY and CDR2 is SVGAGI in the germline V gene. The CDR3 runs to 12 residues. Trimming stripped 3 bases from V and 1 base from J, with 3 bases between. This CDR3 reads CASSYSNTEAFF. The CDR3 DNA is TGTGCCAGCAGTTATTCGAACACTGAAGCTTTCTTT.

The genes are TRBV6-5 and TRBJ1-3; D may be TRBD1 (5 bases). Trimming shortened V by 6 bases and J by 1 base, and 10 bases separated the two germline ends. Germline V gives CDR1 MNHEY, CDR2 SVGAGI. The CDR3 totals 14 residues. CDR3 bases: TGTGCCAGCAGGCCCCGACAGTCTGGAAACACCATATATTTT. Translation: CASRPRQSGNTIYF.

This clone was observed a handful of times. The chain uses TRBV27 and TRBJ2-1; no clear D gene. CDR1 and CDR2 from the germline V gene are MNHEY and SMNVEV (reference sequence). CDR3 length: 15 residues. Trimming removed 0 bases at V and 1 base at J, with 7 bases between. Written as DNA, the CDR3 is TGTGCCAGCAGTTTATCTAGGGATTCCTACAATGAGCAGTTCTTC. It yields the protein CASSLSRDSYNEQFF.

In this sample, this clone turned up a few times. V usage is TRBV3-1 (or the pseudogene TRBV3-2) and J usage is TRBJ2-3; TRBD1 matches at 8 bases. Germline loops: CDR1 LGHDT, CDR2 YNNKEL (reference sequence). Losses at the gene ends were 7 bases for V and 0 bases for J; bases not matched to a gene: 9. This CDR3 is built from 16 residues. Here the CDR3 reads CASTPCGTGSTDTQYF. CDR3 in DNA: TGTGCCAGCACCCCCTGCGGGACAGGAAGCACAGATACGCAGTATTTT.

The chain is built from TRBV5-1 and TRBJ1-5; D unresolved. The CDR3 has 13 amino acids. Germline values: CDR1 SGHRS, CDR2 YFSETQ. Trimming stripped 5 bases from V and 3 bases from J, with 9 bases between. The chain's CDR3 is CASRPGPNQPQHF. CDR3 bases: TGCGCCAGCAGGCCGGGTCCCAATCAGCCCCAGCATTTT.

The V and J genes are TRBV7-9 and TRBJ1-1; 7 nucleotides agree with TRBD1. CDR3 length: 13 residues. The trim removed 6 bases at V and 4 bases at J, leaving 5 bases unmatched. Germline V lookup: CDR1 SEHNR, CDR2 FQNEAQ (reference sequence). The CDR3 nucleotides read TGTGCCAGCAGACCGACAGGGCGCACTGAAGCTTTCTTT. It encodes CASRPTGRTEAFF.

The chain has TRBV7-8 and TRBJ1-2; TRBD1 aligns across 9 bases. Per germline, CDR1 SGHVS and CDR2 FQNEAQ. The CDR3 sequence is 16 residues long. Losses at the gene ends were 5 bases for V and 7 bases for J; bases not matched to a gene: 14. The CDR3 reads CASSALSTGGKAGYTF. The CDR3 DNA reads TGTGCCAGCAGCGCTCTATCGACAGGGGGAAAAGCTGGCTACACCTTC.

The V call is TRBV2, the J call TRBJ2-7; 9 bases align to TRBD1. CDR1 and CDR2 (germline): SNHLY, FYNNEI. The J segment lost 6 bases and the V segment lost 4 bases, leaving 4 bases of the junction unmatched. This CDR3 contains 13 residues. The CDR3 region is CASSGTGVGEQYF. CDR3 DNA sequence: TGTGCCAGCAGTGGGACAGGGGTGGGCGAGCAGTACTTC. Variable domain in full (rest from reference TRBV2 and TRBJ2-7): EPEVTQTPSHQVTQMGQEVILRCVPISNHLYFYWYRQILGQKVEFLVSFYNNEISEKSEIFDDQFSVERPDGSNFTLKIRSTKLEDSAMYFCASSGTGVGEQYFGPGTRLTVT.